Below, 27 T cell receptor beta chains from the same sample are listed, as sequenced in a study of cytomegalovirus exposure and HLA in healthy donors. PCR was performed using 60 Vbeta and 13 Jbeta primers. TCRdb's copy holds only in-frame clones and misses some; the assay was immunoSEQ multiplex PCR. The data contain about 150,000 clones, roughly four fifths of them singletons. Sample: PBMCs. These receptors were collected from a man between 18 and 29 years old in good health and CMV-seronegative.

The chain employs TRBV28 and TRBJ2-5; 7 positions agree with TRBD1. Per germline, CDR1 MDHEN and CDR2 SYDVKM. The ends lost 4 bases at V and 4 bases at J; junction bases unmatched: 12. CDR3 length: 16 amino acids. The CDR3 here is CASSSPGQVLGETQYF. As DNA, the CDR3 is TGTGCCAGCAGTTCCCCAGGACAGGTCCTTGGAGAGACCCAGTACTTC.

The chain has TRBV4-3 and TRBJ1-1; D gene unclear. Germline CDR1 and CDR2: LGHNA and YSLEER. This CDR3 contains 15 residues. Between the trimmed V and J ends, which lost 4 bases and 2 bases, there was a span of 14 bases. The CDR3 nucleotides read TGCGCCAGCAGCCCCCTAGGACTCCTTAACACTGAAGCTTTCTTT. Translation gives CASSPLGLLNTEAFF.

This clone was counted a few times. Other nucleotide sequences from this sample produce the same CDR3. V usage is TRBV11-3 and J usage is TRBJ2-1; 10 bases are a match to TRBD2. V was pared by 1 base and J by 6 bases, with 0 bases of the junction left unmatched. Germline CDR1 and CDR2: SGHNT and YENEEA. The CDR3 is 14 residues long. CDR3 bases: TGTGCCAGCAGCTTAGGGACTAGCGGCAATGAGCAGTTCTTC. Translating it yields CASSLGTSGNEQFF.

This clone was picked up a small number of times. At one end, the junction sequence differs from germline, possibly due to a read error. The rearrangement joins TRBV7-9 to TRBJ2-7; D perhaps matches TRBD2 (5 bases). The length of the CDR3 is 12 residues. The germline gives CDR1 SEHNR, CDR2 FQNEAQ (reference sequence). CDR3 loop: CSSSVDYREQYF. The CDR3 DNA sequence: TGTTCCAGCAGCGTAGACTATCGCGAGCAGTACTTC. Full variable domain (missing parts from reference TRBV7-9 and TRBJ2-7): DTGVSQNPRHKITKRGQNVTFRCDPISEHNRLYWYRQTLGQGPEFLTYFQNEAQLEKSRLLSDRFSAERPKGSFSTLEIQRTEQGDSAMYLCSSSVDYREQYFGPGTRLTVT.

V is TRBV7-2 and J is TRBJ2-5; 7 nucleotides align to TRBD2. CDR3 length equals 16 residues. V lost 4 bases to trimming and J lost 2 bases; unmatched junction nucleotides: 10. Germline CDR1 and CDR2: SGHTA and FQGNSA. The DNA for the CDR3 is TGTGCCAGCAGCTCCCCCCTGTTCGGGGGGCAAGAGACCCAGTACTTC. This codes for CASSSPLFGGQETQYF.

V is TRBV2 and J is TRBJ1-1; the match to TRBD1 covers 8 bases. Germline V lookup: CDR1 SNHLY, CDR2 FYNNEI. The CDR3 is 14 residues long. Trimming took 8 bases from V and 3 from J; bases not matched to a gene: 8. CDR3 DNA: TGTGCCAGCGGTCGACAGGGGATGGACACTGAAGCTTTCTTT. This translates into CASGRQGMDTEAFF.

The chain combines TRBV19 with TRBJ1-1, with 8 bases identical to TRBD1. CDR1 is LNHDA, CDR2 SQIVND, per germline (reference sequence). V was clipped by 4 bases and J by 8 bases; unmatched bases: 9. This CDR3 comprises 14 residues. This chain's CDR3 is CASSTRQGKVEAFF. CDR3 DNA: TGTGCCAGTAGTACCCGACAGGGGAAAGTGGAAGCTTTCTTT.

This clone occurred once. The gene calls are TRBV6-1 and TRBJ1-2; possibly TRBD1 for D (5 bases). V lost 2 bases and J lost 7, with 17 bases in between. The CDR3 is 15 residues long. CDR1 and CDR2 (germline): MNHNS, SASEGT. As DNA, the CDR3 is TGTGCCAGCAGTGAACCAGGGCGGGGTCTGGGTGGCTACACCTTC. It specifies CASSEPGRGLGGYTF.

The chain employs TRBV28 and TRBJ2-7; 10 positions match TRBD1. After removal of 6 bases from V and 7 bases from J, the junction contained 3 bases not matched to a gene. The CDR3 extends over 12 amino acids. Per the germline V gene, CDR1 is MDHEN and CDR2 is SYDVKM. The CDR3: CASRDRGGEQYF. The CDR3 DNA reads TGTGCCAGCAGGGACAGGGGGGGAGAGCAGTACTTC. Full variable domain (rest looked up from reference TRBV28 and TRBJ2-7): DVKVTQSSRYLVKRTGEKVFLECVQDMDHENMFWYRQDPGLGLRLIYFSYDVKMKEKGDIPEGYSVSREKKERFSLILESASTNQTSMYLCASRDRGGEQYFGPGTRLTVT.

J is TRBJ2-3 and V is TRBV6-5; perhaps TRBD2 as D (6 bases). V dropped 11 bases and J dropped 5 bases, with 14 bases sitting between them. The V gene's germline CDR1 is MNHEY and CDR2 SVGAGI. The CDR3 contains 12 residues. Here the CDR3 DNA reads TGTGCCTCACGGGACTCCTTAGATACGCAGTATTTT. It is translated as CASRDSLDTQYF.

This clone was counted a few times. The CDR3 coding sequence is TGTGCCAGTAGTGGGGGGGCCCTTACCTACGAGCAGTACTTC. Protein: CASSGGALTYEQYF. V and J are TRBV19 and TRBJ2-7, with TRBD2 as a possible D gene (7 bases). Trimming removed 5 bases at V and 2 bases at J, with 13 bases between. This CDR3 has 14 amino acids. Germline V lookup: CDR1 LNHDA, CDR2 SQIVND (reference sequence).

The chain joins TRBV11-3 to TRBJ2-1; D may be TRBD2 (6 bases). The V gene's germline CDR1 is SGHNT and CDR2 YENEEA. There are 15 residues in the CDR3. V dropped 5 bases and J dropped 6 bases, with 17 bases sitting between them. The CDR3 DNA reads TGTGCCAGCAGCCCTGAGGCGGGAACCCTCAATGAGCAGTTCTTC. Its translation is CASSPEAGTLNEQFF.

This chain connects TRBV25-1 to TRBJ1-1, with 7 bases identical to TRBD1. Germline V gene sequence: CDR1 MGHDK, CDR2 SYGVNS. The CDR3 contains 14 residues. V trimming: 7 bases; J trimming: 0 bases; junction bases outside the gene matches: 5. The CDR3 DNA reads TGTGCCAGCAAGGCACAGGGGTTGAACACTGAAGCTTTCTTT. This codes for CASKAQGLNTEAFF.

This sequence joins TRBV27 and TRBJ1-1, with 12 bases matching TRBD1. The V gene's germline CDR1 is MNHEY and CDR2 SMNVEV (reference sequence). The CDR3 contains 15 residues. With V trimmed by 6 bases and J by 6 bases, 8 bases remained unmatched. The CDR3, as DNA: TGTGCCAGCAGACTCGGGACAGGGGGCGTTTCTGAAGCTTTCTTT. Its protein product is CASRLGTGGVSEAFF.

This clone has just one count. This rearrangement joins TRBV4-2 to TRBJ2-4; 7 positions agree with TRBD2. The CDR3 has 16 residues. Germline CDR1 reads LGHNA; CDR2 reads YNFKEQ. V was clipped by 1 base and J by 2 bases; unmatched bases: 5. In nucleotides, the CDR3 is TGTGCCAGCAGCCAAGGGCTAGCGGCCTCCAAAAACATTCAGTACTTC. It translates to CASSQGLAASKNIQYF.

V and J are TRBV28 and TRBJ2-3; no firm D call. The germline V and J ends were trimmed by 6 bases and 6 bases, with 16 bases remaining between them. This CDR3 comprises 14 residues. From germline, CDR1 is MDHEN and CDR2 SYDVKM. The CDR3 protein is CASRSPTLTDTQYF. The CDR3 region has the DNA TGTGCCAGCAGGTCCCCAACCCTAACCGATACGCAGTATTTT.

A few counts support this clone. The genes are TRBV4-2 and TRBJ1-3; D call uncertain. This CDR3 is built from 16 residues. Germline CDR1 reads LGHNA; CDR2 reads YNFKEQ. Trimming removed 0 bases at V and 1 base at J, with 10 bases between. The CDR3 reads CASSQDPGRSGNTIYF. DNA of the CDR3: TGTGCCAGCAGCCAAGATCCGGGGAGGTCTGGAAACACCATATATTTT.

The genes are TRBV19 and TRBJ2-7, with 8 nucleotides matching TRBD1. The germline gives CDR1 LNHDA, CDR2 SQIVND (reference sequence). The CDR3 sequence is 12 residues long. The DNA of the CDR3 is TGTGCAGGACAGGGCCTCACCTACGAGCAGTACTTC. Residues: CAGQGLTYEQYF. The variable domain in full, completed from reference TRBV19 and TRBJ2-7, reads DGGITQSPKYLFRKEGQNVTLSCEQNLNHDAMYWYRQDPGQGLRLIYYSQIVNDFQKGDIAEGYSVSREKKESFPLTVTSAQKNPTAFYLCAGQGLTYEQYFGPGTRLTVT.

The chain combines TRBV13 with TRBJ1-5, with 9 positions matching TRBD1. Germline trimming cut 5 bases from V and 4 bases from J; bases unmatched to any gene: 6. CDR3 length: 15 amino acids. Germline CDR1 and CDR2: PRHDT and FYEKMQ (reference sequence). CDR3 sequence (DNA): TGTGCCAGCAGCCAGGGGACAGGGTCTAATCAGCCCCAGCATTTT. This codes for CASSQGTGSNQPQHF.

The chain is built from TRBV27 and TRBJ2-7, with D perhaps TRBD2 (6 bases). Trimming removed 0 bases from V and 1 base from J, with 10 bases in between. Germline loops: CDR1 MNHEY, CDR2 SMNVEV (reference sequence). This CDR3 contains 15 residues. The CDR3 nucleotides read TGTGCCAGCAGTTTATCGGCGGGACGGTCCTACGAGCAGTACTTC. Encoded protein: CASSLSAGRSYEQYF.

The rearrangement uses TRBV19 and TRBJ2-7; the match to TRBD1 covers 7 bases. V was pared by 1 base and J by 2 bases, with 11 bases of the junction left unmatched. This CDR3 contains 17 residues. Germline CDR1 and CDR2: LNHDA and SQIVND (reference sequence). CDR3 residues: CASSIVIGQENAYEQYF. The CDR3 DNA reads TGTGCCAGTAGTATAGTTATAGGACAGGAAAATGCCTACGAGCAGTACTTC.

The CDR3 reads CASSELGLQETQYF. The CDR3 DNA sequence: TGCGCCAGCAGTGAGTTGGGGCTCCAAGAGACCCAGTACTTC. This chain links TRBV10-2 with TRBJ2-5; D is perhaps TRBD1 (5 bases). Germline CDR1 is WSHSY and CDR2 is SAAADI. The CDR3 spans 14 residues. Trimming took off 1 base at V and 1 base at J, with 7 bases between the two ends.

The table lists this clone with a count of one. The rearrangement joins TRBV18 to TRBJ2-7; D gene unclear. Germline V gives CDR1 KGHSH, CDR2 LQKENI. The CDR3 spans 15 residues. V lost 1 base and J 5 bases, leaving 15 bases between the germline ends. The CDR3 bases are TGTGCCAGCTCACCACGTGTGTCGGTGGCGGACGAGCAGTACTTC. Protein: CASSPRVSVADEQYF. The whole variable domain, remainder taken from reference TRBV18 and TRBJ2-7, is NAGVMQNPRHLVRRRGQEARLRCSPMKGHSHVYWYRQLPEEGLKFMVYLQKENIIDESGMPKERFSAEFPKEGPSILRIQQVVRGDSAAYFCASSPRVSVADEQYFGPGTRLTVT.

This clone was counted between two and nine times. The chain links TRBV10-1 to TRBJ2-1; TRBD2 agrees at 10 bases. The CDR3 length is 16 residues. Germline CDR1 is WNHNN and CDR2 is SYGVQD (reference sequence). The V and J ends lost 0 bases and 9 bases, in that order; junction bases with no gene match: 8. CDR3 DNA sequence: TGCGCCAGCAGTGAGTCCACTAGCGGGAAGGGGATTGAGCAGTTCTTC. This sequence encodes CASSESTSGKGIEQFF.

The chain has TRBV4-1 and TRBJ2-1; D not certain. V lost 4 bases to trimming and J lost 0 bases, with 13 bases between them. This CDR3 is 16 amino acids long. Germline V gives CDR1 MGHRA, CDR2 YSYEKL. DNA of the CDR3: TGCGCCAGCAGCCCCAACGGGTTTAGCTCCTACAATGAGCAGTTCTTC. It specifies CASSPNGFSSYNEQFF.

The V and J genes are TRBV19 and TRBJ1-1; possibly TRBD1 for D (5 bases). Germline V lookup: CDR1 LNHDA, CDR2 SQIVND (reference sequence). The CDR3 runs to 14 residues. The germline V and J ends were trimmed by 5 bases and 0 bases, with 10 bases remaining between them. The DNA of the CDR3 is TGTGCCAGTAGTTTCGCGGGGGTGAACACTGAAGCTTTCTTT. It yields the protein CASSFAGVNTEAFF.

There are a few counts of this clone. The J gene is TRBJ2-2, the V gene TRBV30; D is unresolved. The CDR3 loop spans 15 amino acids. Deletions cut 7 bases from V and 4 bases from J, with 19 bases between. Germline values: CDR1 GTSNPN, CDR2 SVGIG (reference sequence). CDR3 coding DNA: TGTGCCTCGACCCGGGTCCGGCGAGGCACCGGGGAGCTGTTTTTT. Protein product: CASTRVRRGTGELFF.